This T cell receptor beta chain stems from a study of human T cells and chemical hapten exposure. Turning to the study itself: Patch tests applied 0.01% DPC to the upper back, read at 6 days. Findings of the study overall: Compared with pre-sensitization or healthy control sets, expanded TCRs clustered more.

Germline V gene sequence: CDR1 SNHLY, CDR2 FYNNEI. The CDR3 length is 15 residues. V dropped 0 bases and J dropped 2 bases, with 11 bases sitting between them. In regard to this clonotype: Its antigen is not known.

TCRdb re-called the RACE reads with MiXCR, one entry per CDR3 protein. This table holds around 340,000 distinct CDR3 sequences, around 7% found once. Time point in this sample: patch test 1, 2 weeks after DPC sensitization. Treatment in this sample: therapeutic diphenylcyclopropenone sensitization with weekly scalp DPC. The receptor comes from a woman between 18 and 30 years old with alopecia areata. Some clones in this sample may be carry-over from other donors' samples. Sample: whole blood, taken in connection with sensitization to the hapten diphenylcyclopropenone (DPC). The rearrangement joins TRBV2 to TRBJ2-7, with a tentative D call TRBD2 (5 bases). The CDR3 reads CASSEAGTGTYEQYF. CDR3 in DNA: TGTGCCAGCAGTGAAGCCGGTACGGGAACCTACGAGCAGTACTTC.